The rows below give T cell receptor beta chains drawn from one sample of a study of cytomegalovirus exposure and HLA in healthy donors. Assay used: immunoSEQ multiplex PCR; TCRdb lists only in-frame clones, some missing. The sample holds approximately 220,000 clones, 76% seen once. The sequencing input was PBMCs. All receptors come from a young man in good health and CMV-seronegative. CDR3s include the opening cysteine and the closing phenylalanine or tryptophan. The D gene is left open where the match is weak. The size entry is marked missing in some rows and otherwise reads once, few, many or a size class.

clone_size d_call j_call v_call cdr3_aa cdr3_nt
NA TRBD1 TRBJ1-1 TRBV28 CASSHRGANTEAFF TGTGCCAGCAGTCACAGGGGGGCGAACACTGAAGCTTTCTTT
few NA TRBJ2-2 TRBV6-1 CASSEARGTGELFF TGTGCCAGCAGTGAAGCCAGGGGCACCGGGGAGCTGTTTTTT
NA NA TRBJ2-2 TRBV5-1 CASSLVRNSITGELFF TGCGCCAGCAGCTTGGTTCGGAATAGCATCACCGGGGAGCTGTTTTTT
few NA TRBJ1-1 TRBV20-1 CSAVGDTEAFF TGCAGTGCTGTAGGGGATACTGAAGCTTTCTTT
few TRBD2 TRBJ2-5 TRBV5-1 CASSFGGRETQYF TGCGCCAGCAGCTTCGGCGGGAGGGAGACCCAGTACTTC
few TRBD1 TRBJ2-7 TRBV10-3 CAISSTGEEQYF TGTGCCATCAGTAGTACAGGGGAAGAGCAGTACTTC
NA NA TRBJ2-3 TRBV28 CASSLSSGTDTQYF TGTGCCAGCAGTTTATCTAGCGGCACAGATACGCAGTATTTT
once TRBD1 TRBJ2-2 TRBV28 CASTQLGQGGTGELFF TGTGCCAGCACCCAATTAGGACAGGGAGGAACCGGGGAGCTGTTTTTT
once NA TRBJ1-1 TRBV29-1 CSVDGNTEAFF TGCAGCGTTGATGGCAACACTGAAGCTTTCTTT
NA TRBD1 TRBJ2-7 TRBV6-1 CASRDRGLYEQYF TGTGCCAGTCGAGACAGGGGGCTCTACGAGCAGTACTTC
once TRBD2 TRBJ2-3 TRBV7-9 CASSSLAGGGDTQYF TGTGCCAGCAGCTCCCTAGCGGGAGGAGGTGATACGCAGTATTTT
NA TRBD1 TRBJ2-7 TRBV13 CASSTGTGAYEQYF TGTGCCAGCAGCACCGGGACAGGGGCCTACGAGCAGTACTTC
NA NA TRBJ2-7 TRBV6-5 CASSYSFQTYEQYF TGTGCCAGCAGTTACTCATTTCAGACCTACGAGCAGTACTTC
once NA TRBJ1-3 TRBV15 CATLDTAGNTIYF TGTGCCACTTTAGACACCGCTGGAAACACCATATATTTT
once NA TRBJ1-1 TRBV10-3 CAISESRLGGNTEAFF TGTGCCATCAGTGAGTCGCGGTTGGGGGGGAACACTGAAGCTTTCTTT
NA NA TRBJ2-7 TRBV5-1 CASSPGLEQYF TGCGCCAGCAGCCCAGGACTGGAGCAGTACTTC
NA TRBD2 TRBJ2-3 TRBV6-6 CASSYTSGRALDTQYF TGTGCCAGCAGTTATACTAGCGGGAGGGCCCTAGATACGCAGTATTTT
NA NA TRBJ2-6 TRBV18 CASSPPPGTSGANVLTF TGTGCCAGCTCACCACCGCCAGGAACCTCTGGGGCCAACGTCCTGACTTTC
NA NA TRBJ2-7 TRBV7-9 CASSHPGSRDHEQYF TGTGCCAGCAGCCATCCGGGGTCGCGGGACCACGAGCAGTACTTC
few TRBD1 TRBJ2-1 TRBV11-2 CASSLDRGTGEQFF TGTGCCAGCAGCTTGGACAGGGGGACGGGTGAGCAGTTCTTC
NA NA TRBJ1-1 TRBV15 CATSTPRGGDTEAFF TGTGCCACCAGCACGCCTAGAGGGGGGGACACTGAAGCTTTCTTT
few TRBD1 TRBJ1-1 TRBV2 CASTQGTGGAFF TGTGCCAGCACTCAGGGGACAGGGGGAGCTTTCTTT
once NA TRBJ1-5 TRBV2 CASSTTGFVNQPQHF TGTGCCAGCAGCACTACAGGGTTTGTCAATCAGCCCCAGCATTTT
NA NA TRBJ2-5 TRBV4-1 CASSQRSLEITETQYF TGCGCCAGCAGCCAGCGATCGCTAGAAATCACAGAGACCCAGTACTTC
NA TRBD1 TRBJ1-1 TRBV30 CAWSHTGDTEAFF TGTGCCTGGAGCCACACAGGGGACACTGAAGCTTTCTTT
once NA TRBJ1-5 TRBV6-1 CASSEASQGSQPQHF TGTGCCAGCAGTGAAGCTAGTCAGGGTAGTCAGCCCCAGCATTTT
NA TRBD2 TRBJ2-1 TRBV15 CATSRDALAGGPRQFF TGTGCCACCAGCAGAGATGCGCTAGCGGGAGGGCCAAGGCAGTTCTTC
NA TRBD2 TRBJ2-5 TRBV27 CASSLSSGSETQYF TGTGCCAGCAGTTTAAGCAGCGGGAGTGAGACCCAGTACTTC
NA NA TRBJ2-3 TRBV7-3 CASSPYGGRDTQYF TGTGCCAGCAGCCCATACGGCGGGCGGGATACGCAGTATTTT
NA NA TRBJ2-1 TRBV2 CASSPGVVREQFF TGTGCCAGCAGTCCCGGGGTCGTCCGTGAGCAGTTCTTC
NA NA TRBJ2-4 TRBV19 CASLLRTLDNWGKNIQYF TGTGCCAGTCTCCTGAGAACCTTGGACAACTGGGGCAAAAACATTCAGTACTTC
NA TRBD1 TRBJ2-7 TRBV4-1 CASSQGRDRGFYEQYF TGCGCCAGCAGCCAGGGCCGGGACAGGGGTTTCTACGAGCAGTACTTC
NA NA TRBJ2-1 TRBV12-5 CASGLYSLSYNEQFF TGTGCTAGTGGTTTGTACAGCCTCTCCTACAATGAGCAGTTCTTC